The present T cell receptor (beta chain) was sequenced within a study of blood T cell repertoires in COVID-19. Study summary: Whether acute or convalescent, the COVID-19 samples came from the United States, Italy and Spain. Sample material is recorded as cDNA or gDNA derived from T cells, B-cell-depleted T cells, or PBMCs.

Germline lookup yields CDR1 SGDLS and CDR2 YYNGEE. The CDR3 length is 15 residues. V gave up 3 bases and J gave up 6 bases; unmatched junction bases: 6. This clone was observed a few times. The method was immunoSEQ multiplex PCR; TCRdb's version includes in-frame clones alone and lacks a portion of them. This table holds 200,000 to 300,000 clones, more than 75% found once. Specimen: peripheral blood. The sequence came from a middle-aged woman who had recovered from COVID-19. The gene calls are TRBV9 and TRBJ1-6, with 7 bases lining up with TRBD1. The CDR3 sequence is CASSAMGQTNSPLHF. DNA for the CDR3: TGTGCCAGCAGCGCGATGGGACAGACTAATTCACCCCTCCACTTT. The whole variable domain, remainder taken from reference TRBV9 and TRBJ1-6, is DSGVTQTPKHLITATGQRVTLRCSPRSGDLSVYWYQQSLDQGLQFLIQYYNGEERAKGNILERFSAQQFPDLHSELNLSSLELGDSALYFCASSAMGQTNSPLHFGNGTRLTVT.